The 3 T cell receptor beta chains listed next were all sequenced from one sample in a study of shared clonotypes between healthy human individuals. Here immunoSEQ multiplex PCR was the method, and the copy in TCRdb shows in-frame clones only, minus some. The sample holds about 490,000 clones; less than 80% are singletons and the top ten take about an eighth. Material: PBMCs. The receptor set was obtained from a woman aged 40 to 49 in good health. Some clones in this sample may be carry-over from other donors' samples.

Concerning this clone itself: This likely traces to a read error, being one base from a far larger clone. The V gene is TRBV15, the J gene TRBJ2-5, with a possible D match to TRBD2 (7 bases). The CDR3 is 18 amino acids. The germline V gene encodes CDR1 LNHNV and CDR2 YYDKDF (reference sequence). CDR3 residues: CAASRVGGGRIYRETQYF. CDR3 bases: TGTGCCGCCAGCAGAGTGGGAGGGGGTCGGATATATAGAGAGACCCAGTACTTC.

This sequence joins TRBV7-8 and TRBJ2-7; 8 bases agree with TRBD1. This CDR3 has 13 residues. Germline V gene data show CDR1 as SGHVS and CDR2 as FQNEAQ. The trim removed 5 bases at V and 3 bases at J, leaving 3 bases unmatched. In nucleotides, the CDR3 is TGTGCCAGCAGCAGGGGACAGGTCTACGAGCAGTACTTC. As protein: CASSRGQVYEQYF. The full variable domain, in which reference TRBV7-8 and TRBJ2-7 provide the parts outside the CDR3, is GAGVSQSPRYKVAKRGQDVALRCDPISGHVSLFWYQQALGQGPEFLTYFQNEAQLDKSGLPSDRFFAERPEGSVSTLKIQRTQQEDSAVYLCASSRGQVYEQYFGPGTRLTVT.

Remarks on this clone: The identical CDR3 is also encoded by other nucleotide sequences in the sample. The rearrangement links TRBV19 to TRBJ1-1; D perhaps matches TRBD1 (5 bases). Per the germline V gene, CDR1 is LNHDA and CDR2 is SQIVND (reference sequence). V lost 4 bases and J 4 bases, leaving 10 bases between the germline ends. The length of the CDR3 is 13 residues. The CDR3 loop reads CASSNTGGTEAFF. The DNA of the CDR3 is TGTGCCAGTAGTAATACAGGTGGCACTGAAGCTTTCTTT.